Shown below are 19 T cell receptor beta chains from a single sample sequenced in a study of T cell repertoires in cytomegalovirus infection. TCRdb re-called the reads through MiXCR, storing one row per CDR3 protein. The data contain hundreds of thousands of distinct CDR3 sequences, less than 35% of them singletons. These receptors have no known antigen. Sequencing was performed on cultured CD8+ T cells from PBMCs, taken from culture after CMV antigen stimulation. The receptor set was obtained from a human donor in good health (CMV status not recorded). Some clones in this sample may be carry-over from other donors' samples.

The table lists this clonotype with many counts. The CDR3 sequence is CASSLEGGFSGNTIYF. The CDR3 region has the DNA TGTGCCAGCAGCTTAGAGGGAGGGTTCTCTGGAAACACCATATATTTT. The gene calls are TRBV7-2 and TRBJ1-3; no firm D call. CDR1 and CDR2 from the germline V gene are SGHTA and FQGNSA. Trimming took 1 base from V and 0 from J, leaving 10 bases between them. CDR3 length: 16 amino acids. Together with reference TRBV7-2 and TRBJ1-3, the CDR3 gives the full variable domain: GAGVSQSPSNKVTEKGKDVELRCDPISGHTALYWYRQSLGQGLEFLIYFQGNSAPDKSGLPSDRFSAERTGGSVSTLTIQRTQQEDSAVYLCASSLEGGFSGNTIYFGEGSWLTVV.

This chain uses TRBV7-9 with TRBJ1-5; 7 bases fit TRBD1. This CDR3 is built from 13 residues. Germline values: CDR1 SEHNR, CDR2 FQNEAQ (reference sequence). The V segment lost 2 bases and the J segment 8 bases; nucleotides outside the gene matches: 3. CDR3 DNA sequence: TGTGCCAGCAGCTTAACAGGGGTCGAGCCCCAGCATTTT. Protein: CASSLTGVEPQHF.

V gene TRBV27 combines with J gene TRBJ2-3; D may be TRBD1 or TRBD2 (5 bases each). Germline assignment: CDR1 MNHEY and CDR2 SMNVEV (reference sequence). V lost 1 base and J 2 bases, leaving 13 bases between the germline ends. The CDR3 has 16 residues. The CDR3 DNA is TGTGCCAGCAGTTTATTGGGGGACCGATCCACAGATACGCAGTATTTT. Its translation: CASSLLGDRSTDTQYF.

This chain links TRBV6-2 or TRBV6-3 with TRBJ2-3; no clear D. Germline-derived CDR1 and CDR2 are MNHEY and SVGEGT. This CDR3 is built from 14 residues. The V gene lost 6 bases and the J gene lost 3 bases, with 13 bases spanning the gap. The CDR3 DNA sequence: TGTGCCAGCAGCTGGGGAATCGGAACAGATACGCAGTATTTT. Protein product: CASSWGIGTDTQYF.

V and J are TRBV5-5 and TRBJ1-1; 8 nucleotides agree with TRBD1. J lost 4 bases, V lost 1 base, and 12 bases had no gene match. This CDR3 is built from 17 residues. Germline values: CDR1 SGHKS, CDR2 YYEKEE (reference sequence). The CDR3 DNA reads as TGTGCCAGCAGCTTGAGCCGGGACAGGTTGACGAGCACTGAAGCTTTCTTT. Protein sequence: CASSLSRDRLTSTEAFF. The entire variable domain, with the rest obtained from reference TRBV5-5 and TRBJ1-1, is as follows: DAGVTQSPTHLIKTRGQQVTLRCSPISGHKSVSWYQQVLGQGPQFIFQYYEKEERGRGNFPDRFSARQFPNYSSELNVNALLLGDSALYLCASSLSRDRLTSTEAFFGQGTRLTVV.

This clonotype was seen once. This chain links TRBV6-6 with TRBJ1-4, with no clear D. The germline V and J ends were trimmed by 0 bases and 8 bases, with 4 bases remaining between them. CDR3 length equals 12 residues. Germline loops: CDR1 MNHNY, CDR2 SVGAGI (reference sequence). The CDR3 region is CASSYSQEKLFF. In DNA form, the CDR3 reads TGTGCCAGCAGTTACTCCCAGGAAAAACTGTTTTTT.

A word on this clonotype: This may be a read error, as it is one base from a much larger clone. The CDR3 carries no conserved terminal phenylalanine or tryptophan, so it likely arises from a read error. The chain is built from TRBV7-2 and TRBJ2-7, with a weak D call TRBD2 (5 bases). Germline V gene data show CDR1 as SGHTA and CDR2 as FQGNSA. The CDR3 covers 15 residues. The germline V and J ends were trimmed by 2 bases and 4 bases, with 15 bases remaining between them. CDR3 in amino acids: CASSLKDGGPYEQYA. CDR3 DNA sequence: TGTGCCAGCAGCTTAAAGGACGGAGGTCCTTACGAGCAGTACGCC.

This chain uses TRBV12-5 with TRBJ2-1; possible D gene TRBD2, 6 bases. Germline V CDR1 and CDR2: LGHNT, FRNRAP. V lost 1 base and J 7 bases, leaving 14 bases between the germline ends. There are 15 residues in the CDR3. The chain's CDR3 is CASGLGPLAGNEQFF. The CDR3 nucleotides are TGTGCTAGTGGTTTGGGACCCCTGGCGGGAAATGAGCAGTTCTTC.

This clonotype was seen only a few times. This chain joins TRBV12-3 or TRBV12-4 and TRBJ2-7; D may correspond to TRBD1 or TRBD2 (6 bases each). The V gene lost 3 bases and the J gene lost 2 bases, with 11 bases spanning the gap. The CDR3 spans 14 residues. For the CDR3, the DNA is TGTGCCAGCAGTTTTGGGGGGCCCACCTACGAGCAGTACTTC. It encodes CASSFGGPTYEQYF.

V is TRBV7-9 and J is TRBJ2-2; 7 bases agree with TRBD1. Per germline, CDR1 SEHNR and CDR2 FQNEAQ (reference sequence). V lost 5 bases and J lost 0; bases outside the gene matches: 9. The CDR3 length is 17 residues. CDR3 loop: CASSPGGGTPNTGELFF. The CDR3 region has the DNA TGTGCCAGCAGCCCAGGGGGTGGGACACCGAACACCGGGGAGCTGTTTTTT.

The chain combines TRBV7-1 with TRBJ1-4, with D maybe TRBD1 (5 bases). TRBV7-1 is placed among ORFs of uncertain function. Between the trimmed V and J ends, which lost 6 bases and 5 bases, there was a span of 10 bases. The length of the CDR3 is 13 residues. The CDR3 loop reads CASRPSGNEKLFF. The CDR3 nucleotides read TGTGCCAGCAGGCCCTCAGGGAATGAAAAACTGTTTTTT.

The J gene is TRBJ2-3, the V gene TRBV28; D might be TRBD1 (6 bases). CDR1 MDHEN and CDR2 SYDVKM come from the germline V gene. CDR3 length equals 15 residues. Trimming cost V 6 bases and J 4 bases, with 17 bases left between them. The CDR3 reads CASRVIRDKPDTQYF. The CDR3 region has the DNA TGTGCCAGCAGAGTTATCCGGGACAAGCCAGATACGCAGTATTTT.

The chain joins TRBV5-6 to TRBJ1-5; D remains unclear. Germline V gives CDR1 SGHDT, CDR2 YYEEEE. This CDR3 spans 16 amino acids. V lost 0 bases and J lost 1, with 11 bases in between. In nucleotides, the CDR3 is TGTGCCAGCAGCTTGGAAAAGGGCGCAAGCAATCAGCCCCAGCATTTT. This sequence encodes CASSLEKGASNQPQHF.

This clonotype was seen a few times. CDR3 in DNA: TGTGCCAGTAGTACCTCCTGGGACACCCTAAGCAATCAGCCCCAGCATTTT. This sequence encodes CASSTSWDTLSNQPQHF. This rearrangement joins TRBV19 to TRBJ1-5, with D perhaps matching TRBD1 (6 bases). Trimming shortened V by 4 bases and J by 1 base, and 17 bases separated the two germline ends. The CDR3 covers 17 residues. Germline V gene data show CDR1 as LNHDA and CDR2 as SQIVND (reference sequence).

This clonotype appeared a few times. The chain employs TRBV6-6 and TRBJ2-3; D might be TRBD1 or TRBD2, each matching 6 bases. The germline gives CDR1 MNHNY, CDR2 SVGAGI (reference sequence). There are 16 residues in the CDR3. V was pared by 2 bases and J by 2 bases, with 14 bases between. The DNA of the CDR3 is TGTGCCAGCAGTTACGTGGGGGCGGGGCCCACAGATACGCAGTATTTT. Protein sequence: CASSYVGAGPTDTQYF.

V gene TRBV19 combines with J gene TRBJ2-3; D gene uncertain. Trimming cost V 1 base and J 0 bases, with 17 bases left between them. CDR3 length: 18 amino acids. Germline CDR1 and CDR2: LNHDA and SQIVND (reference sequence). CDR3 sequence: CASSIAVTSYTSTDTQYF. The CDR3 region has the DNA TGTGCCAGTAGTATAGCGGTGACTTCTTACACTAGCACAGATACGCAGTATTTT.

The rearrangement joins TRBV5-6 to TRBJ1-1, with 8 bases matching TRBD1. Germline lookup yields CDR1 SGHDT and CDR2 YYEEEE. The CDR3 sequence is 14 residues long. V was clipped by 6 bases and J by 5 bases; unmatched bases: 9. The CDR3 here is CASNLSDRDTEAFF. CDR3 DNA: TGTGCCAGCAACTTATCGGACAGGGATACTGAAGCTTTCTTT.

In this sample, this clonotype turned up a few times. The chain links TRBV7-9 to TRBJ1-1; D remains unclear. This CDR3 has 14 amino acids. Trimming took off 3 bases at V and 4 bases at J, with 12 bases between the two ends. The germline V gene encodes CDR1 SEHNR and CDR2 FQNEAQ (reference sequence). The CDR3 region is CASSFTPRGTEAFF. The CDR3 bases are TGTGCCAGCAGCTTCACTCCCCGGGGCACTGAAGCTTTCTTT.

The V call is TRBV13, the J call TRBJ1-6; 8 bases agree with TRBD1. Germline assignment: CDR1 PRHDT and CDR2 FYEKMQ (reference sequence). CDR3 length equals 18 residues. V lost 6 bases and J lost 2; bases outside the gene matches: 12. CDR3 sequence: CASSYRGGSAPYNSPLHF. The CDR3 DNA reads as TGTGCCAGCAGTTACAGGGGGGGGTCTGCGCCCTATAATTCACCCCTCCACTTT.